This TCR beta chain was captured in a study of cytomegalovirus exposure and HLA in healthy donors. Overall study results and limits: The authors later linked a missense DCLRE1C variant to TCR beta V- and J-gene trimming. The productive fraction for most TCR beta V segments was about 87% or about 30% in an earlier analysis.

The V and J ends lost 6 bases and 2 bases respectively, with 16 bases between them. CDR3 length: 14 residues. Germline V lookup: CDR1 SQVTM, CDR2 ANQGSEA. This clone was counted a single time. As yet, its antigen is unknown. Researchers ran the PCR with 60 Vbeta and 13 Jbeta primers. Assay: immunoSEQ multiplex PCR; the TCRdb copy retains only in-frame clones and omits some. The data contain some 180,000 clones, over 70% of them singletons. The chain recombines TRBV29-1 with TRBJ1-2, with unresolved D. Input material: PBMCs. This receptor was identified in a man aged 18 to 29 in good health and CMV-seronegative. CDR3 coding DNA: TGCAGCGTCCCCGCAGGAGGAGTCAACTATGGCTACACCTTC. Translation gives CSVPAGGVNYGYTF.